This entry features one T cell receptor beta chain sequence. Antigen specificity is unknown. This record belongs to a study of cytomegalovirus exposure and HLA in healthy donors. Study results and limitations: A later analysis found TCR association rates differed by HLA locus, highest for DRB1 and lowest for HLA-C.

V gave up 4 bases and J gave up 5 bases; unmatched junction bases: 10. Germline V gene data show CDR1 as MGHRA and CDR2 as YSYEKL. This CDR3 region has 16 residues. PCR primers comprised 60 Vbeta and 13 Jbeta primers. TCRdb's copy holds only in-frame clones and misses some; the assay was immunoSEQ multiplex PCR. The sample has 150,000 or so clones; roughly 80% are singletons. The clonotype originates from a man aged 45-60 years in good health and CMV-seropositive. Sequences were obtained from PBMCs. The rearrangement uses TRBV4-1 and TRBJ1-2; 10 nucleotides align to TRBD1. This chain's CDR3 is CASSPSLGQGSYGYTF. The CDR3 nucleotides are TGCGCCAGCAGCCCATCCTTGGGACAGGGGAGTTATGGCTACACCTTC.